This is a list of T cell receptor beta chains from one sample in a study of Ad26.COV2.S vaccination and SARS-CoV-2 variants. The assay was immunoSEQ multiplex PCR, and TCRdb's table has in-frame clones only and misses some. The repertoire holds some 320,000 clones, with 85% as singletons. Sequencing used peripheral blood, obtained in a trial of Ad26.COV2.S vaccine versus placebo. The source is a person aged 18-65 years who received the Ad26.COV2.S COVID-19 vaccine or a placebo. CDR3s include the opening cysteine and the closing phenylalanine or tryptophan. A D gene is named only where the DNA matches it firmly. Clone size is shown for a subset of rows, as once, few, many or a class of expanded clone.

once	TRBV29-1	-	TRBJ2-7	TGCAGCGTGGAATGGGGTCCCTACGAGCAGTACTTC	CSVEWGPYEQYF
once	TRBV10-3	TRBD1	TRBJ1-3	TGTGCCATCAGTGAGTCCCGAGGACAGGTTGTAAGAAACACCATATATTTT	CAISESRGQVVRNTIYF
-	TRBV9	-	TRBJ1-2	TGTGCCAGCAGCGTAGCTACGGGTGGCTACACCTTC	CASSVATGGYTF
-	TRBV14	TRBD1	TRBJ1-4	TGTGCCAGCAGCCAGGGACAGGGGGTTGCTAATGAAAAACTGTTTTTT	CASSQGQGVANEKLFF
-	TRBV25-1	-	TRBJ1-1	TGTGCCAGCAGTGTCCCCGGGACGGTGAACACTGAAGCTTTCTTT	CASSVPGTVNTEAFF
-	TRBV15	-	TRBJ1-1	TGTGCCACCAGCAGAAAAGGAAAGAACACTGAAGCTTTCTTT	CATSRKGKNTEAFF
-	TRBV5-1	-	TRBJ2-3	TGCGCCAGCAGTCATTCAGGGCCCGGGCTCGCAGATACGCAGTATTTT	CASSHSGPGLADTQYF
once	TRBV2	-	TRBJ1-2	TGTGCCAGCAGTGAACAGGGGAAGGACTATGGCTACACCTTC	CASSEQGKDYGYTF
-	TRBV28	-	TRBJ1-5	TGTGCCAGCAGTGGGGGAACAAGCAATCAGCCCCAGCATTTT	CASSGGTSNQPQHF
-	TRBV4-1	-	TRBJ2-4	TGCGCCAGCAGCCAAGAATACCTCAGCGCCACCAAAGAAAACATTCAGTACTTC	CASSQEYLSATKENIQYF
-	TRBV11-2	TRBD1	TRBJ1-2	TGTGCCAGCAGCTTAGCACAGGGGAGTCTCAACTATGGCTACACCTTC	CASSLAQGSLNYGYTF
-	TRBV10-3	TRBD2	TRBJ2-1	TGTGCCAGCGGGAGACTGGGCAACAATGAGCAGTTCTTC	CASGRLGNNEQFF
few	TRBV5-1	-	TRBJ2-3	TGCGCCAGCAGCTTGGAGACAGGTTTCACAGATACGCAGTATTTT	CASSLETGFTDTQYF
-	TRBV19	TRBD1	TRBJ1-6	TGTGCCAGTAGGGAAGGACAGGGGGTGAATTCACCCCTCCACTTT	CASREGQGVNSPLHF
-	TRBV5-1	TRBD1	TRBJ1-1	TGCGCCAGCAGCTCAGGGGGGTCGAACACTGAAGCTTTCTTT	CASSSGGSNTEAFF
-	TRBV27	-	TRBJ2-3	TGTGCCAGCAGTTCACGACAGAGTAGCACAGATACGCAGTATTTT	CASSSRQSSTDTQYF
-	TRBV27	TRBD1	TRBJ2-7	TGTGCCACCAAGCAACAAGACAGGGGGCTAGACGAGCAGTACTTC	CATKQQDRGLDEQYF